This record concerns one TCR beta chain sequence. The data were obtained in a study of graft-versus-host responses after intestinal transplantation. Whole-study context: Those transplanted obtained multivisceral, liver-intestinal, or isolated intestinal grafts. Anti-thymocyte globulin served as induction for all recipients, who then took tacrolimus and steroids for 2 to 4 years. Study-wide points: GvH clones detected in recipient marrow included some appearing first in ileum or blood. Allografts of one patient group, those with graft-donor T cell macrochimerism, had high graft-versus-host to host-versus-graft clonal ratios.

Repertoires were generated with immunoSEQ multiplex PCR, while TCRdb's copy carries only in-frame clones and drops some. This repertoire shows some 8,700 clones, around a third found once; its top ten account for approximately 5.1%. CDR1 is SGHTA, CDR2 FQGNSA, per germline. J was trimmed by 1 base and V by 8 bases; bases with no gene match: 10. The CDR3 runs to 15 residues. The sequence came from a human patient who received an intestinal transplant. This sequence joins TRBV7-2 and TRBJ2-7; the match to TRBD2 covers 8 bases. The sequencing used alloreactive CD4+ T cells from a mixed lymphocyte reaction culture, collected before intestinal transplant. Subset in this sample: CFSE-low proliferating T cells sorted from approximately 6-day pre-transplant mixed lymphocyte reaction (GvH or HvG direction). The CDR3 reads CASRKPGGPSYEQYF. The DNA of the CDR3 is TGTGCCAGCCGCAAACCGGGGGGGCCGTCCTACGAGCAGTACTTC.